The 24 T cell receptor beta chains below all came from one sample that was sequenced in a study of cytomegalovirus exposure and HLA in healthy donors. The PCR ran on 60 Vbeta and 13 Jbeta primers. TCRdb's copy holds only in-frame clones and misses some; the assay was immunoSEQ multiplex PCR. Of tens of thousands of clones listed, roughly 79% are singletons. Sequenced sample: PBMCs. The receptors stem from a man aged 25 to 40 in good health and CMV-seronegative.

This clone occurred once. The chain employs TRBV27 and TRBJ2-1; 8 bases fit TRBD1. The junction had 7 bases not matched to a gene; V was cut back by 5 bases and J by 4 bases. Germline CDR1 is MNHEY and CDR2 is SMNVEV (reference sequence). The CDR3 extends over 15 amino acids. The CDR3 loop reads CASSPGTGEYNEQFF. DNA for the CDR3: TGTGCCAGCAGTCCCGGGACAGGAGAGTACAATGAGCAGTTCTTC.

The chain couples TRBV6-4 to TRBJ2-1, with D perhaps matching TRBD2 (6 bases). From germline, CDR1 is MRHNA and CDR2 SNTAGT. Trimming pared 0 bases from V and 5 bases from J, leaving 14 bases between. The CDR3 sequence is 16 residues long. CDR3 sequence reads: CASSDSISRGNNEQFF. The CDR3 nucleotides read TGTGCCAGCAGTGACTCGATAAGTCGGGGGAACAATGAGCAGTTCTTC.

In DNA form, the CDR3 reads TGTGCCAGTAGTATAGCTCATAAAGGGGGAAGCGCTGAAGCTTTCTTT. It is translated as CASSIAHKGGSAEAFF. The chain couples TRBV19 to TRBJ1-1; TRBD1 is a possible D gene (6 bases). This CDR3 region has 16 residues. The germline CDR1 and CDR2 sequences are LNHDA and SQIVND (reference sequence). Trimming cost V 1 base and J 6 bases, with 18 bases left between them. The full variable domain, its missing parts supplied by reference TRBV19 and TRBJ1-1, is DGGITQSPKYLFRKEGQNVTLSCEQNLNHDAMYWYRQDPGQGLRLIYYSQIVNDFQKGDIAEGYSVSREKKESFPLTVTSAQKNPTAFYLCASSIAHKGGSAEAFFGQGTRLTVV.

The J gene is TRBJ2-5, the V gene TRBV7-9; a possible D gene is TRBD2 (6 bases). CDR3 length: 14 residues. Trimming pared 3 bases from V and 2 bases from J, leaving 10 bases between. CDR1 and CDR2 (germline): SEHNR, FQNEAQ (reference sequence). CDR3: CASSFGGRQETQYF. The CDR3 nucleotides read TGTGCCAGCAGCTTTGGGGGGAGGCAAGAGACCCAGTACTTC.

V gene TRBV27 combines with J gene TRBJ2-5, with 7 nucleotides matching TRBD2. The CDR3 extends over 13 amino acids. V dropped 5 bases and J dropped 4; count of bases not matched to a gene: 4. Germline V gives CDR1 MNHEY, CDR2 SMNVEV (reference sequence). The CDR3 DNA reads TGTGCCAGCAGTCTCAGGGAGGGAGAGACCCAGTACTTC. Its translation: CASSLREGETQYF.

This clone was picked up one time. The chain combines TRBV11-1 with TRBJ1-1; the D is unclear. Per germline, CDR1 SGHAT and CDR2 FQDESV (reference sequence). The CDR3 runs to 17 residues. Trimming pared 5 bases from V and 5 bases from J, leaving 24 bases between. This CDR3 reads CASSLSVPSARSTEAFF. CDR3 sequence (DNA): TGTGCCAGCAGCCTGAGCGTACCTTCTGCGCGGAGTACTGAAGCTTTCTTT.

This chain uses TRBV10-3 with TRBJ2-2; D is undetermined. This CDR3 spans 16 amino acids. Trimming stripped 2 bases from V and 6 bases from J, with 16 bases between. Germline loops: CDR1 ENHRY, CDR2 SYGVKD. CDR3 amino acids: CAISETRLLTAGELFF. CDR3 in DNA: TGTGCCATCAGTGAGACTCGCCTACTTACCGCCGGGGAGCTGTTTTTT.

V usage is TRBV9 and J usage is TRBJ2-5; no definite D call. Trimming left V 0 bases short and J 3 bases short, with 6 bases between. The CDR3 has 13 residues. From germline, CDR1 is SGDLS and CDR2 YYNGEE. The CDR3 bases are TGTGCCAGCAGCGTAGGGGCAGAAGAGACCCAGTACTTC. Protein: CASSVGAEETQYF.

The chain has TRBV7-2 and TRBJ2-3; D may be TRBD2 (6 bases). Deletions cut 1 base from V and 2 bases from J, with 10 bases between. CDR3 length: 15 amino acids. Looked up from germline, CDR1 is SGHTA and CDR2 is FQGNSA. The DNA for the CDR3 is TGTGCCAGCAGCTTAGGGGGACTTCTCACAGATACGCAGTATTTT. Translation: CASSLGGLLTDTQYF.

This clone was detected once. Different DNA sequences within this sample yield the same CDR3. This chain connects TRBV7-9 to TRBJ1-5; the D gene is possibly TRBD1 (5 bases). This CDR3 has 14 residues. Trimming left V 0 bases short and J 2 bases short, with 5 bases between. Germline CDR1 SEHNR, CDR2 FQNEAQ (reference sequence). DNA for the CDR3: TGTGCCAGCAGCTTAGCAGGGGGCAATCAGCCCCAGCATTTT. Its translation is CASSLAGGNQPQHF.

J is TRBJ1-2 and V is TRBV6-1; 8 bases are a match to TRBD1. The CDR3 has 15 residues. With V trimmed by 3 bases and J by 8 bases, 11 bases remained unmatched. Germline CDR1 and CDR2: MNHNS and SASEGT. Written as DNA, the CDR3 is TGTGCCAGCAGTGATGTGACCAGGGGGCCAGAAGGCTACACCTTC. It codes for CASSDVTRGPEGYTF.

The CDR3 loop reads CASSPGPSIYNEQFF. The DNA for the CDR3 is TGTGCCAGCAGCCCAGGGCCTTCCATCTACAATGAGCAGTTCTTC. This chain joins TRBV9 and TRBJ2-1, with D maybe TRBD1 (5 bases). The CDR3 contains 15 residues. The V and J ends lost 4 bases and 3 bases respectively, with 14 bases between them. Per the germline V gene, CDR1 is SGDLS and CDR2 is YYNGEE.

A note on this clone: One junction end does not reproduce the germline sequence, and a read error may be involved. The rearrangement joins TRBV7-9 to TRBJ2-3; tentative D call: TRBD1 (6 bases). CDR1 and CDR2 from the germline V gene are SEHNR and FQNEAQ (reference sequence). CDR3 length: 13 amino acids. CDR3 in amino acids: CSSSFVQGDTQYF. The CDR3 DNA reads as TGTTCCAGCAGCTTCGTACAGGGAGATACGCAGTATTTT.

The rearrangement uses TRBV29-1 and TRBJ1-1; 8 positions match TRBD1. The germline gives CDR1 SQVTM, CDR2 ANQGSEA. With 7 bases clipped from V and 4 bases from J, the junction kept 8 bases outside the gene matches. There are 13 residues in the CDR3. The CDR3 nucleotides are TGCAGCGCAACCGGACAGGGTACCACTGAAGCTTTCTTT. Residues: CSATGQGTTEAFF.

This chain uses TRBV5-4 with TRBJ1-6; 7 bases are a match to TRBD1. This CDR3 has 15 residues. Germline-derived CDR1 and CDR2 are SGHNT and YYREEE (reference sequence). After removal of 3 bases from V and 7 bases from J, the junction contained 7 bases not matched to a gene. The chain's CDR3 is CASSWSGGGNSPLHF. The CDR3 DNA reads TGTGCCAGCAGCTGGTCAGGGGGTGGGAATTCACCCCTCCACTTT. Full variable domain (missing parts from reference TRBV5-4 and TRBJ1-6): ETGVTQSPTHLIKTRGQQVTLRCSSQSGHNTVSWYQQALGQGPQFIFQYYREEENGRGNFPPRFSGLQFPNYSSELNVNALELDDSALYLCASSWSGGGNSPLHFGNGTRLTVT.

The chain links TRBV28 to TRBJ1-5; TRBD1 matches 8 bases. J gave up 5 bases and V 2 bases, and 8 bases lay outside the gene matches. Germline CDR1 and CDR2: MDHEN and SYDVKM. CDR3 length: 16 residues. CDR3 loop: CASSLPGTGLDQPQHF. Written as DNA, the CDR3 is TGTGCCAGCAGTTTACCCGGGACAGGCCTTGATCAGCCCCAGCATTTT. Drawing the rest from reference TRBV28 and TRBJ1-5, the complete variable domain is DVKVTQSSRYLVKRTGEKVFLECVQDMDHENMFWYRQDPGLGLRLIYFSYDVKMKEKGDIPEGYSVSREKKERFSLILESASTNQTSMYLCASSLPGTGLDQPQHFGDGTRLSIL.

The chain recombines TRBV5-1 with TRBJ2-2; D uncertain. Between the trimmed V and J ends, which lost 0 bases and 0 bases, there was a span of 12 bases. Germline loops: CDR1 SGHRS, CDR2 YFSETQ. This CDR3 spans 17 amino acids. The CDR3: CASSLDVSVANTGELFF. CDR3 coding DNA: TGCGCCAGCAGCTTGGATGTGTCGGTTGCGAACACCGGGGAGCTGTTTTTT. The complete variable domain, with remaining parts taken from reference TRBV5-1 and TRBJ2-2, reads KAGVTQTPRYLIKTRGQQVTLSCSPISGHRSVSWYQQTPGQGLQFLFEYFSETQRNKGNFPGRFSGRQFSNSRSEMNVSTLELGDSALYLCASSLDVSVANTGELFFGEGSRLTVL.

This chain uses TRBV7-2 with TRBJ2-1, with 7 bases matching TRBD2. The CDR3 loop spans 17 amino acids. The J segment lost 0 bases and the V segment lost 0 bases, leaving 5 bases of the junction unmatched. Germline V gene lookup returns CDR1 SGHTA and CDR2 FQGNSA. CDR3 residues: CASSLAGGSGSYNEQFF. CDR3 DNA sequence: TGTGCCAGCAGCTTAGCGGGGGGGAGTGGCTCCTACAATGAGCAGTTCTTC.

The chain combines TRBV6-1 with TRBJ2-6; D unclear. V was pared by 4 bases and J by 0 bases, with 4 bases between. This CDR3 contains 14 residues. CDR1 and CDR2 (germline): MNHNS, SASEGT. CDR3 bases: TGTGCCAGCAGTGGGAGCTCTGGGGCCAACGTCCTGACTTTC. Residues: CASSGSSGANVLTF.

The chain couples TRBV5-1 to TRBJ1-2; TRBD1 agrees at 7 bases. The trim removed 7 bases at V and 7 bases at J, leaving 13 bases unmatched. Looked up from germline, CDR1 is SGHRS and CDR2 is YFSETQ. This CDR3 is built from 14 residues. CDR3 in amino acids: CASDLTGLGFGYTF. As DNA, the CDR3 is TGCGCCAGCGATCTGACAGGGCTAGGTTTTGGCTACACCTTC.

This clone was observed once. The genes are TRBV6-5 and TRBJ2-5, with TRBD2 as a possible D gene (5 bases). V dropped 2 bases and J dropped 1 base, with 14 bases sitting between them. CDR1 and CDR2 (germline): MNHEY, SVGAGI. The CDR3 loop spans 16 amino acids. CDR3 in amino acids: CASSYTRSGAQETQYF. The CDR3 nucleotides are TGTGCCAGCAGTTACACAAGGAGCGGAGCCCAAGAGACCCAGTACTTC.

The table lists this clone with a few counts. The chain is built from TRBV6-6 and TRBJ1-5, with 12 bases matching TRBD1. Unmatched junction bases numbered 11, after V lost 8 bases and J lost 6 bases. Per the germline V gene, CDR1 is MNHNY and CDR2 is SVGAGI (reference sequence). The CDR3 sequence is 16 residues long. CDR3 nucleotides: TGTGCCAGCGCATCCCCGGGACAGGGGGCGTCTCAGCCCCAGCATTTT. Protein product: CASASPGQGASQPQHF.

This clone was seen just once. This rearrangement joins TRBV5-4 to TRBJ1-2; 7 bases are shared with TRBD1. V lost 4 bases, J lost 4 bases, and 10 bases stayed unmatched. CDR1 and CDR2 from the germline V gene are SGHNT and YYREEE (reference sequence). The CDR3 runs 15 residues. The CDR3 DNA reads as TGTGCCAGCAGCCCACAGACAGGGTTCAGCTATGGCTACACCTTC. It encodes CASSPQTGFSYGYTF.

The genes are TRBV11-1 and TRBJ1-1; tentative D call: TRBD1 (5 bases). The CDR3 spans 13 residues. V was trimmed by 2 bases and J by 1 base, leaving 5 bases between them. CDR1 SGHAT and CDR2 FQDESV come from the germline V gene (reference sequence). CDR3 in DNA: TGTGCCAGCAGCTTAACAGGGAACACTGAAGCTTTCTTT. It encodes CASSLTGNTEAFF.